This is a list of T cell receptor beta chains from one sample in a study of OX40 agonist ivuxolimab in advanced cancers. Measured with immunoSEQ multiplex PCR; TCRdb has only the in-frame clones, and not every one. The sample has about 80,000 clones; about four fifths are singletons. The sequencing used CD4+ or CD8+ T cells sorted from blood, collected in a trial of the OX40 agonist ivuxolimab. These receptors all come from an adult with an advanced solid tumor such as melanoma, head and neck, liver or kidney cancer. Both conserved end residues are part of each CDR3. The listing skips clone size in some rows; elsewhere it reads once, few, many or a size class.

abundance,j_gene,v_gene,len,CDR3aa
.,TRBJ1-4,TRBV30,14,CAWSEGTGAEKLFF
.,TRBJ1-1,TRBV6-1,13,CAASTDRTVGAFF
.,TRBJ2-3,TRBV25-1,13,CASNRGSQGTQYF
.,TRBJ2-6,TRBV7-9,15,CASSLDRSGANVLTF
.,TRBJ2-7,TRBV4-2,14,CASSLVGESYEQYF
few,TRBJ2-7,TRBV5-1,17,CASSPGEGAGVSYEQYF
.,TRBJ2-5,TRBV27,16,CASSSIFDGGWETQYF
.,TRBJ2-3,TRBV5-1,16,CASRERGGFSTDTQYF
.,TRBJ2-3,TRBV4-3,18,CASSQEFGSGGVRDTQYF
.,TRBJ2-3,TRBV10-1,15,CASSERGGQTDTQYF
.,TRBJ2-7,TRBV11-2,14,CASSLVRDPYEQYF
.,TRBJ1-6,TRBV2,13,CASRLQRDSPLHF
.,TRBJ1-2,TRBV5-8,15,CASSVVLGGDYGYTF
.,TRBJ1-2,TRBV7-9,14,CASSFWDRPHGYTF
.,TRBJ2-1,TRBV4-1,15,CASSPGQSSYNEQFF
.,TRBJ2-5,TRBV9,13,CASSVDGGETQYF
.,TRBJ2-5,TRBV4-3,17,CASSQGVSPARGATQYF
.,TRBJ1-2,TRBV6-5,15,CASSYYPGAGYGYTF
.,TRBJ2-2,TRBV30,17,CAWRNLRTGGGTGELFF
.,TRBJ2-1,TRBV25-1,13,CASSERGVDEQFF
.,TRBJ1-5,TRBV6-1,16,CASSDSGRAVLRTQHF
.,TRBJ1-6,TRBV2,16,CASSKIVTGVDSPLHF
few,TRBJ2-3,TRBV12-1,14,CASSPSEAPDTQYF